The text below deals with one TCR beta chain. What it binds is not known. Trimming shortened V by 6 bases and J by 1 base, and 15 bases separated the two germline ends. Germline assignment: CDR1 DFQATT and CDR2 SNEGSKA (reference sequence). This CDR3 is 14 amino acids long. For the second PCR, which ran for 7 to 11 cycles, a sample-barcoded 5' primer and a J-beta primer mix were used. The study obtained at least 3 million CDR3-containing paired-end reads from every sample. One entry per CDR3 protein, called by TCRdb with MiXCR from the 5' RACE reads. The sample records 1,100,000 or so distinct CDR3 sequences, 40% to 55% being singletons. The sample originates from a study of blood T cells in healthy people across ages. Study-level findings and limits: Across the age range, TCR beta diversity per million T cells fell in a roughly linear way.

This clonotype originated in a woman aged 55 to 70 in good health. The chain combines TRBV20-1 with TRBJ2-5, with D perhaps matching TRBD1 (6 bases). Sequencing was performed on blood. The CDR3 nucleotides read TGCAGTGCGATCAAGGGGGACGTCCAAGAGACCCAGTACTTC. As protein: CSAIKGDVQETQYF.